This section outlines one TCR beta chain sequence together with its context. The data belong to a study of blood T cell repertoires in COVID-19. Germline CDR1 and CDR2: MNHNS and SASEGT. V lost 2 bases and J lost 7, with 13 bases in between. The CDR3 extends over 14 amino acids. Sequencing was performed with immunoSEQ multiplex PCR; in TCRdb, only in-frame clones are kept and a portion is missing. This sample has some 130,000 clones; approximately 89% occur once, and the top ten carry 10%. Sequencing was carried out using peripheral blood. The TCR originated in a man in his forties or fifties with acute or convalescent COVID-19. The gene calls are TRBV6-1 and TRBJ2-3; D is perhaps TRBD2 (6 bases). As DNA, the CDR3 is TGTGCCAGCAGTGAAATGGAGGGCCTCAATACGCAGTATTTT. It yields the protein CASSEMEGLNTQYF.